One and the same sample provided the 18 T cell receptor beta chains below, sequenced in a study of blood T cell repertoires in COVID-19. Clones were sequenced by immunoSEQ multiplex PCR, and TCRdb holds only the in-frame ones, with some missing. The data contain about 81,000 clones, 85% of them seen just once; the ten biggest clones take up approximately 15%. Sequencing used peripheral blood. Receptors were obtained from a woman aged 70-85 years with acute or convalescent COVID-19.

This clone appeared a few times. J is TRBJ2-2 and V is TRBV4-3; maybe TRBD1 (5 bases). Deletions cut 0 bases from V and 6 bases from J, with 8 bases between. CDR1 is LGHNA and CDR2 is YSLEER in the germline V gene. The CDR3 is 14 residues long. CDR3 DNA sequence: TGCGCCAGCAGCCAAGATTGGACATCCGGGGAGCTGTTTTTT. This encodes CASSQDWTSGELFF.

This chain connects TRBV7-8 to TRBJ2-6; D might be TRBD1 (5 bases). Germline V lookup: CDR1 SGHVS, CDR2 FQNEAQ. The CDR3 is made up of 16 amino acids. The ends were cut back, 5 bases at V and 4 bases at J, with 15 bases in the middle. CDR3 nucleotides: TGTGCCAGCAGCGCAGCAGGGTTGTTCGGGGCCAACGTCCTGACTTTC. It codes for CASSAAGLFGANVLTF.

This CDR3 reads CASRSDGRGTEAFF. The CDR3 coding sequence is TGTGCCAGCCGGTCCGACGGTCGGGGCACTGAAGCTTTCTTT. The genes are TRBV2 and TRBJ1-1, with D unclear. This CDR3 spans 14 amino acids. Deletions cut 8 bases from V and 4 bases from J, with 17 bases between. Germline-derived CDR1 and CDR2 are SNHLY and FYNNEI.

This clone was seen more than once but under ten times. The J gene is TRBJ1-3, the V gene TRBV4-1; D may be TRBD1 (5 bases). Trimming cost V 4 bases and J 0 bases, with 10 bases left between them. The CDR3 is made up of 15 amino acids. Germline loops: CDR1 MGHRA, CDR2 YSYEKL. Written as DNA, the CDR3 is TGCGCCAGCAGCCGTGGACACACCTCTGGAAACACCATATATTTT. Protein: CASSRGHTSGNTIYF.

J is TRBJ2-1 and V is TRBV6-2 or TRBV6-3; 8 bases fit TRBD2. The germline CDR1 and CDR2 sequences are MNHEY and SVGEGT. The V segment lost 2 bases and the J segment 4 bases; nucleotides outside the gene matches: 7. CDR3 length equals 16 residues. The CDR3, as DNA: TGTGCCAGCAGTTACGCCGGACTAGCCCTTTACAATGAGCAGTTCTTC. Its protein is CASSYAGLALYNEQFF.

The genes are TRBV12-3 or TRBV12-4 and TRBJ2-2; D uncertain. This CDR3 has 13 amino acids. V was pared by 3 bases and J by 4 bases, with 6 bases between. CDR3 in DNA: TGTGCCAGCAGTTTCTACTCCACCGGGGAGCTGTTTTTT. This codes for CASSFYSTGELFF.

The chain links TRBV7-2 to TRBJ2-3, with 12 bases identical to TRBD2. There are 16 residues in the CDR3. After removal of 2 bases from V and 6 bases from J, the junction contained 6 bases not matched to a gene. CDR1 and CDR2 (germline): SGHTA, FQGNSA. CDR3 coding DNA: TGTGCCAGCAGCTTACTAGCGGGAGGGAGGGGCGATACGCAGTATTTT. Its protein product is CASSLLAGGRGDTQYF.

The CDR3 DNA sequence: TGTGCCTGGAGTGTCCAGGGTGACAATCAGCCCCAGCATTTT. Amino acids: CAWSVQGDNQPQHF. The rearrangement uses TRBV30 and TRBJ1-5; possible D gene TRBD1, 5 bases. The V end lost 0 bases, the J end lost 3 bases, and 9 bases lay between the germline ends. The CDR3 is 14 residues long. CDR1 and CDR2 from the germline V gene are GTSNPN and SVGIG (reference sequence). The variable domain in full, completed from reference TRBV30 and TRBJ1-5, reads SQTIHQWPATLVQPVGSPLSLECTVEGTSNPNLYWYRQAAGRGLQLLFYSVGIGQISSEVPQNLSASRPQDRQFILSSKKLLLSDSGFYLCAWSVQGDNQPQHFGDGTRLSIL.

The chain couples TRBV6-5 to TRBJ2-1; no clear D gene. Germline assignment: CDR1 MNHEY and CDR2 SVGAGI. The CDR3 covers 12 residues. Trimming took off 2 bases at V and 8 bases at J, with 7 bases between the two ends. Written as DNA, the CDR3 is TGTGCCAGCAGTTACCCCCCCGATGAGCAGTTCTTC. Residues: CASSYPPDEQFF.

The table lists this clone with a count of one. The genes are TRBV28 and TRBJ1-6; 10 bases fit TRBD1. V dropped 6 bases and J dropped 9; count of bases not matched to a gene: 5. Germline loops: CDR1 MDHEN, CDR2 SYDVKM. The CDR3 has 14 amino acids. The CDR3 spells CASSLGQGGSPLHF. CDR3 nucleotide sequence: TGTGCCAGCAGCCTCGGACAGGGGGGTTCACCCCTCCACTTT.

The CDR3 is CASSKGQRETYEQYV. In nucleotides, the CDR3 is TGTGCCAGCAGCAAGGGACAGAGGGAAACCTACGAGCAGTACGTC. The J gene is TRBJ2-7, the V gene TRBV21-1; the table's D call, TRBD1, was not checked against the DNA. TRBV21-1 is termed a pseudogene. This CDR3 has 15 residues.

The chain couples TRBV7-2 to TRBJ2-1; possible D gene TRBD1, 6 bases. The length of the CDR3 is 14 residues. Trimming removed 5 bases at V and 6 bases at J, with 14 bases between. Germline V gene lookup returns CDR1 SGHTA and CDR2 FQGNSA. The CDR3 loop is CASSPITGPNEQFF. The CDR3 DNA reads as TGTGCCAGCAGCCCTATAACAGGGCCCAATGAGCAGTTCTTC.

This clone was recorded a few times. The CDR3 spells CASSLFMGVSPLHF. DNA of the CDR3: TGTGCCAGCAGTTTATTCATGGGAGTTTCACCCCTCCACTTT. The chain is built from TRBV28 and TRBJ1-6; D is ambiguous. Trimming removed 1 base from V and 9 bases from J, with 10 bases in between. This CDR3 is built from 14 residues. Germline-derived CDR1 and CDR2 are MDHEN and SYDVKM.

The rearrangement uses TRBV5-1 and TRBJ2-2, with 11 nucleotides matching TRBD2. Germline trimming cut 0 bases from V and 6 bases from J; bases unmatched to any gene: 7. This CDR3 spans 17 amino acids. CDR1 and CDR2 (germline): SGHRS, YFSETQ. CDR3: CASSLASGGSRAGELFF. The CDR3 DNA follows: TGCGCCAGCAGCTTGGCTAGCGGGGGGTCGAGGGCCGGGGAGCTGTTTTTT.

V is TRBV30 and J is TRBJ1-1, with D unclear. Per germline, CDR1 GTSNPN and CDR2 SVGIG (reference sequence). The CDR3 contains 14 residues. V was clipped by 3 bases and J by 0 bases, with 11 bases between them. CDR3 nucleotides: TGTGCCTGGAGGTTTGGAGGAATGAACACTGAAGCTTTCTTT. Residues: CAWRFGGMNTEAFF.

The V gene is TRBV4-3, the J gene TRBJ2-2; D is possibly TRBD1 (5 bases). The CDR3 runs to 19 residues. Trimming took 0 bases from V and 3 from J, leaving 20 bases between them. Germline V gene lookup returns CDR1 LGHNA and CDR2 YSLEER. CDR3 DNA sequence: TGCGCCAGCAGCCAAGAGTTTTACCCCCCAAGGGGCTACACCGGGGAGCTGTTTTTT. Translation gives CASSQEFYPPRGYTGELFF.

The rearrangement uses TRBV5-1 and TRBJ2-7, with TRBD1 identical over 7 bases. The CDR3 is made up of 16 amino acids. The V gene's germline CDR1 is SGHRS and CDR2 YFSETQ. The J segment lost 4 bases and the V segment lost 1 base, leaving 11 bases of the junction unmatched. CDR3 sequence reads: CASSLRDSPVTYEQYV. The CDR3 DNA sequence: TGCGCCAGCAGCTTGAGGGACAGCCCGGTGACTTACGAGCAGTACGTC.

The CDR3 DNA follows: TGTGCCAGCAGCTTAGACGGTAATCAGCCCCAGCATTTT. This gives the protein CASSLDGNQPQHF. V is TRBV7-2 and J is TRBJ1-5, with D unresolved. Germline V lookup: CDR1 SGHTA, CDR2 FQGNSA. V lost 1 base and J lost 4, with 5 bases in between. The CDR3 spans 13 residues. Combining the CDR3 with reference TRBV7-2 and TRBJ1-5 gives the whole variable domain GAGVSQSPSNKVTEKGKDVELRCDPISGHTALYWYRQSLGQGLEFLIYFQGNSAPDKSGLPSDRFSAERTGGSVSTLTIQRTQQEDSAVYLCASSLDGNQPQHFGDGTRLSIL.